Listed below are T cell receptor beta chains from one sample, sequenced in a study of shared clonotypes between healthy human individuals. The repertoire was sequenced with immunoSEQ multiplex PCR; TCRdb's copy has only in-frame clones and lacks some. The table lists about 520,000 clones, 65% to 85% of them singletons. Sequencing was performed on PBMCs. The receptors stem from a woman aged 40 to 50 in good health. Some clones in this sample may be carry-over from other donors' samples. CDR3s include the opening cysteine and the closing phenylalanine or tryptophan. D genes are given only for firm matches. Clone size appears in some rows only: once, few, many, or a class for an expanded clone.

>13|.|TRBV5-6|TRBD1|TRBJ2-7
CASSRTGGHEQYF
TGTGCCAGCAGCCGGACAGGGGGCCACGAGCAGTACTTC
>13|.|TRBV29-1|TRBD1|TRBJ2-1
CSADRERGNEQFF
TGCAGCGCCGACAGGGAGAGGGGGAATGAGCAGTTCTTC
>14|.|TRBV5-4|.|TRBJ2-3
CASSSTGVVETQYF
TGTGCCAGCAGCTCGACGGGGGTGGTTGAGACGCAGTATTTT
>21|.|TRBV28|.|TRBJ1-1
CASTLPINRVWRQGRSTEAFF
TGTGCCAGCACCCTACCAATTAACAGGGTCTGGCGGCAGGGGAGGTCCACTGAAGCTTTCTTT
>14|.|TRBV4-3|.|TRBJ2-1
CASSSVTGYNEQFF
TGCGCCAGCAGCTCTGTGACAGGCTACAATGAGCAGTTCTTC
>17|.|TRBV7-9|TRBD2|TRBJ2-5
CASSSGLAGGGGETQYF
TGTGCCAGCAGCTCGGGACTAGCGGGAGGAGGAGGAGAGACCCAGTACTTC
>13|.|TRBV2|.|TRBJ1-2
CASSERTNYGYTF
TGTGCCAGCAGTGAACGCACAAACTATGGCTACACCTTC
>13|.|TRBV6-1|.|TRBJ2-7
CASSARTAYEQYF
TGTGCCAGCAGTGCCCGGACAGCCTACGAGCAGTACTTC
>13|.|TRBV4-1|.|TRBJ2-5
CASRPGLGETQYF
TGCGCCAGCAGACCGGGACTTGGAGAGACCCAGTACTTC
>17|.|TRBV5-6|.|TRBJ1-2
CASSSVGFGDGNYGYTF
TGCGCCAGCAGCTCGGTGGGGTTTGGGGACGGGAACTATGGCTACACCTTC
>15|.|TRBV28|.|TRBJ2-7
CASTWGPESAYEQYF
TGTGCCAGCACCTGGGGCCCCGAATCGGCCTACGAGCAGTACTTC
>15|.|TRBV7-9|TRBD2|TRBJ2-5
CASSSTGTSVETQYF
TGTGCCAGCAGCTCAACCGGGACTAGCGTAGAGACCCAGTACTTC
>13|.|TRBV9|.|TRBJ2-7
CASSGGTWYEQYF
TGTGCCAGCAGCGGAGGGACCTGGTACGAGCAGTACTTC
>16|.|TRBV27|TRBD1|TRBJ2-7
CASSITGTGPSYEQYF
TGTGCCAGCAGTATCACCGGGACAGGGCCTTCCTACGAGCAGTACTTC
>16|.|TRBV30|TRBD2|TRBJ2-5
CAWSAGGRGYQETQYF
TGTGCCTGGAGTGCCGGCGGGAGGGGGTACCAAGAGACCCAGTACTTC
>11|.|TRBV30|.|TRBJ1-2
CAWSGVYGYTF
TGTGCCTGGAGTGGAGTCTATGGCTACACCTTC
>14|.|TRBV28|.|TRBJ2-4
CASSFPGQQNIQYF
TGTGCCAGCAGTTTTCCCGGACAGCAAAACATTCAGTACTTC
>16|.|TRBV27|.|TRBJ1-5
CASSAFSTGFSQPQHF
TGTGCCAGCAGTGCCTTTAGCACAGGGTTCAGTCAGCCCCAGCATTTT
>15|.|TRBV28|.|TRBJ2-7
CATPVGRKGSYEQYF
TGTGCCACCCCCGTTGGGAGAAAAGGGTCCTACGAGCAGTACTTC
>14|.|TRBV21-1|.|TRBJ2-5
CASSSQGPQETQYF
TGTGCCAGCAGCAGCCAGGGGCCCCAAGAGACCCAGTACTTC
>17|.|TRBV7-2|.|TRBJ1-2
CASSSDSTETNDYGYTF
TGTGCCAGCAGCTCAGACTCTACAGAGACGAATGACTATGGCTACACCTTC
>13|.|TRBV19|.|TRBJ2-3
CASSIAGTDTQYF
TGTGCCAGTAGTATAGCGGGGACAGATACGCAGTATTTT
>15|.|TRBV6-1|.|TRBJ1-4
CASSEAGGSNEKLFF
TGTGCCAGCAGTGAAGCGGGGGGGTCTAATGAAAAACTGTTTTTT
>14|.|TRBV7-9|.|TRBJ2-3
CASSRDTGTDTQYF
TGTGCCAGCAGCCGGGACACCGGCACAGATACGCAGTATTTT
>15|.|TRBV30|TRBD2|TRBJ2-1
CAWSAGTSGYNEQFF
TGTGCCTGGAGTGCAGGGACTAGCGGGTACAATGAGCAGTTCTTC
>15|once|TRBV7-2|.|TRBJ2-1
CASSLAAGLTNEQFF
TGTGCCAGCAGCTTAGCCGCGGGATTAACCAATGAGCAGTTCTTC
>17|.|TRBV5-1|.|TRBJ1-1
CASSLARQGDSNTEAFF
TGCGCCAGCAGCTTGGCCCGGCAAGGTGATTCGAACACTGAAGCTTTCTTT
>14|few|TRBV14|.|TRBJ2-2
CASSQFSGTGELFF
TGTGCCAGCAGCCAATTCAGCGGCACCGGGGAGCTGTTTTTT
>14|.|TRBV6-5|TRBD1|TRBJ1-1
CASSQQGGNTEAFF
TGTGCCAGCAGTCAACAGGGGGGGAACACTGAAGCTTTCTTT
>15|.|TRBV5-1|TRBD1|TRBJ2-2
CASSSGTGRTGELFF
TGCGCCAGCAGCTCCGGGACAGGGAGAACCGGGGAGCTGTTTTTT
>14|.|TRBV27|TRBD1|TRBJ2-7
CASSLGQGLYEQYF
TGTGCCAGCAGTTTGGGACAGGGTTTATACGAGCAGTACTTC
>14|.|TRBV19|.|TRBJ2-7
CASSMGPGDHEQYF
TGTGCCAGTAGTATGGGGCCAGGGGACCACGAGCAGTACTTC
>15|.|TRBV28|.|TRBJ1-2
CASNLDRTANYGYTF
TGTGCCAGCAATCTTGACAGAACAGCTAACTATGGCTACACCTTC
>15|.|TRBV30|TRBD2|TRBJ2-2
CAWSSGSSQSGELFF
TGTGCCTGGAGTAGCGGGAGCTCCCAGAGCGGGGAGCTGTTTTTT
>14|few|TRBV5-1|TRBD2|TRBJ2-5
CASRVTSGQETQYF
TGCGCCAGCAGAGTAACTAGCGGACAAGAGACCCAGTACTTC
>16|.|TRBV11-2|TRBD2|TRBJ2-1
CASSLVGSGRYNEQFF
TGTGCCAGCAGCTTAGTGGGTAGCGGGAGATACAATGAGCAGTTCTTC
>16|.|TRBV6-5|.|TRBJ2-3
CASSYSPGQAGDTQYF
TGTGCCAGCAGTTACTCTCCCGGCCAGGCGGGAGATACGCAGTATTTT
>16|.|TRBV27|TRBD1|TRBJ1-2
CASSPWTGGVNYGYTF
TGTGCCAGCAGCCCGTGGACAGGGGGCGTCAACTATGGCTACACCTTC
>19|.|TRBV19|.|TRBJ1-4
CASSLRGDIYAATNEKLFF
TGTGCCAGTAGTCTGAGAGGTGACATTTATGCCGCAACTAATGAAAAACTGTTTTTT
>14|once|TRBV27|TRBD1|TRBJ1-1
CASASRGRGTEAFF
TGTGCCAGCGCGAGCAGGGGGCGGGGCACTGAAGCTTTCTTT
>13|few|TRBV5-1|TRBD2|TRBJ2-3
CASKASGIDTQYF
TGCGCCAGCAAGGCTAGCGGGATTGATACGCAGTATTTT
>17|.|TRBV7-3|TRBD1|TRBJ1-1
CASSLLQGPLLNTEAFF
TGTGCCAGCAGCCTCTTACAGGGGCCCCTTTTGAACACTGAAGCTTTCTTT
>14|.|TRBV30|TRBD1|TRBJ1-6
CAWNTGGRDSPLHF
TGTGCCTGGAATACAGGGGGCAGAGATTCACCCCTCCACTTT
>15|.|TRBV7-9|TRBD2|TRBJ2-1
CASSEYQGGGSLQFF
TGTGCCAGCAGCGAATATCAAGGCGGGGGGTCTTTGCAGTTCTTC
>15|.|TRBV30|TRBD2|TRBJ2-3
CALCEREGPTDTQYF
TGTGCCTTATGCGAGCGGGAGGGCCCCACAGATACGCAGTATTTT
>14|.|TRBV4-3|.|TRBJ2-3
CASSQDRIPDTQYF
TGCGCCAGCAGCCAAGATAGGATCCCAGATACGCAGTATTTT
>16|once|TRBV14|TRBD1|TRBJ1-2
CASSQDGQGAYYGYTF
TGTGCCAGCAGCCAAGATGGACAGGGGGCGTACTATGGCTACACCTTC
>16|.|TRBV10-2|.|TRBJ2-1
CASIPGGLQRGDEQFF
TGCGCCAGCATCCCTGGCGGGTTACAAAGGGGGGATGAGCAGTTCTTC
>14|many|TRBV5-1|TRBD1|TRBJ2-4
CASSLTGGSDIQYF
TGCGCCAGCAGCTTAACAGGGGGCTCGGACATTCAGTACTTC
>14|.|TRBV30|.|TRBJ1-3
CAWSTGSSGNTIYF
TGTGCCTGGAGTACGGGGAGCTCTGGAAACACCATATATTTT
>17|few|TRBV7-2|TRBD1|TRBJ1-4
CASSLDTWTGRNEKLFF
TGTGCCAGCAGCTTAGACACCTGGACAGGGCGTAATGAAAAACTGTTTTTT